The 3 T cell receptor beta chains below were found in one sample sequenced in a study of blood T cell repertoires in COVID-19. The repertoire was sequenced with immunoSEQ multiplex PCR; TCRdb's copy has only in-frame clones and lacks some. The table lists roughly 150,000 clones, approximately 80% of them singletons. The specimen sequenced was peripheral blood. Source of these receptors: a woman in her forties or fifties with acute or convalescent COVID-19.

CDR3: CASREQGNTEAFF. The CDR3 coding sequence is TGTGCCAGCAGGGAACAGGGGAACACTGAAGCTTTCTTT. The V gene is TRBV7-6, the J gene TRBJ1-1, with D possibly TRBD1 on 6 matching bases. The CDR3 is made up of 13 amino acids. CDR1 SGHVS and CDR2 FNYEAQ come from the germline V gene. The V and J ends lost 6 bases and 1 base respectively, with 9 bases between them.

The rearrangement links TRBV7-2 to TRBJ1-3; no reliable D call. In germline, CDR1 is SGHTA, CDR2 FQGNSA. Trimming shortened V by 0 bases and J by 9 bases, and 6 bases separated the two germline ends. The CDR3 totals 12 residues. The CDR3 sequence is CASSLAVGTIYF. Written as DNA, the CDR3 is TGTGCCAGCAGCTTAGCCGTCGGCACCATATATTTT.

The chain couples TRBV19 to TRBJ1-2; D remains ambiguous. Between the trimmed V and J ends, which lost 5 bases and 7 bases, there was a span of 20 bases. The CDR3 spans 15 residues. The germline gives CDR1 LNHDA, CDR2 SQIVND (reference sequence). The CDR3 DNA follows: TGTGCCAGTAGTCCCCCTCGGAGGGTCGAAAGTGGCTACACCTTC. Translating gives CASSPPRRVESGYTF.